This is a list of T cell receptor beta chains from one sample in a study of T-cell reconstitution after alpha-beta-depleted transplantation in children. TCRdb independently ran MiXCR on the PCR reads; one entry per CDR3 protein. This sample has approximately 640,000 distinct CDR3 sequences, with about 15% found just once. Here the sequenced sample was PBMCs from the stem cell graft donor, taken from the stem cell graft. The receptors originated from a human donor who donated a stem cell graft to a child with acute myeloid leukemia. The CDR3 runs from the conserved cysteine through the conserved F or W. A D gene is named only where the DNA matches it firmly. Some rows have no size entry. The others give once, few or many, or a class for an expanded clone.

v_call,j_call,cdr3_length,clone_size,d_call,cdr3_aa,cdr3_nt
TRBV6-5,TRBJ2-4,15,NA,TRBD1,CASSYSRGPKNIQYF,TGTGCCAGCAGTTACTCGAGGGGGCCCAAAAACATTCAGTACTTC
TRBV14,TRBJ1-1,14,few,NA,CASAEGRIDTEAFF,TGTGCCAGCGCAGAGGGGAGGATCGACACTGAAGCTTTCTTT
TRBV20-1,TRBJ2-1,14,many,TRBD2,CSAIAGDPYNEQFF,TGCAGTGCTATAGCGGGGGATCCCTACAATGAGCAGTTCTTC
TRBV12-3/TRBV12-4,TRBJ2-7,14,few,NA,CASSLMLVSGEQYF,TGTGCCAGCAGTTTGATGTTGGTATCGGGAGAGCAGTACTTC
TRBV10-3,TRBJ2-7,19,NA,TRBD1,CAISDLLTGGKWSSYEQYF,TGTGCCATCAGTGATCTCCTGACAGGGGGAAAATGGAGCTCCTACGAGCAGTACTTC
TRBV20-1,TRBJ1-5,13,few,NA,CSARKTVNQPQHF,TGCAGTGCTAGAAAAACCGTGAATCAGCCCCAGCATTTT
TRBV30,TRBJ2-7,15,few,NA,CAWSVGHPSSYEQYF,TGTGCCTGGAGTGTAGGCCACCCCAGCTCCTACGAGCAGTACTTC
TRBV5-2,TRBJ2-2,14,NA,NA,CASNKVGVTGELFF,TGTGCCAGCAACAAGGTCGGGGTGACCGGGGAGCTGTTTTTT
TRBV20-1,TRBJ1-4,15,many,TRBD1,CSARRISGGNEKLFF,TGCAGTGCTAGAAGGATCTCAGGGGGTAATGAAAAACTGTTTTTT
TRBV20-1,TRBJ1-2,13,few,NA,CSARVQAGIGYTF,TGCAGTGCTAGAGTCCAGGCGGGGATAGGCTACACCTTC
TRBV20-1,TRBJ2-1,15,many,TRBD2,CSARDLAGGLNEQFF,TGCAGTGCTAGAGATCTGGCGGGGGGGCTAAATGAGCAGTTCTTC
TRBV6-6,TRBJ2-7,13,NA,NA,CASSYASPYEQYF,TGTGCCAGCAGTTACGCGTCTCCCTACGAGCAGTACTTC
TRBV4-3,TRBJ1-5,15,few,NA,CASSQNRDPAQPQHF,TGCGCCAGCAGCCAAAACAGGGATCCGGCTCAGCCCCAGCATTTT
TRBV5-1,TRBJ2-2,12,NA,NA,CALKGNTGELFF,TGCGCTTTAAAGGGAAACACCGGGGAGCTGTTTTTT
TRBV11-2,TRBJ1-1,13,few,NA,CASSSTGFDEAFF,TGTGCCAGCAGCTCCACAGGGTTTGATGAAGCTTTCTTT
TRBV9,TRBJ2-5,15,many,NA,CASSVGNGPQETQYF,TGTGCCAGCAGCGTAGGTAACGGACCCCAAGAGACCCAGTACTTC
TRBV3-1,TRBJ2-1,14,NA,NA,CASSQVSGDNEQFF,TGTGCCAGCAGCCAAGTGTCTGGGGACAATGAGCAGTTCTTC
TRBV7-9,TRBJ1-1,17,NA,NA,CASSSPRSPGRTTEAFF,TGTGCCAGCAGCTCACCTAGGTCCCCGGGCCGGACCACTGAAGCTTTCTTT
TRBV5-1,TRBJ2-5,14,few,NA,CASSTQRSQETQYF,TGCGCCAGCAGCACCCAGAGGAGTCAAGAGACCCAGTACTTC
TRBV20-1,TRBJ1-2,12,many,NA,CSAPTGGYGYTF,TGCAGTGCCCCAACTGGGGGGTATGGCTACACCTTC
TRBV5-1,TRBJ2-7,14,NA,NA,CASSLEVYSYEQYF,TGCGCCAGCAGCTTGGAGGTGTATTCCTACGAGCAGTACTTC
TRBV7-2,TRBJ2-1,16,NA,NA,CASSLGGTAGGYEQFF,TGTGCCAGCAGCTTAGGGGGGACAGCGGGTGGATATGAGCAGTTCTTC
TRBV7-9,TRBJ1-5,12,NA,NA,CASSLMEQPQHF,TGTGCCAGCAGCTTGATGGAACAGCCCCAGCATTTT
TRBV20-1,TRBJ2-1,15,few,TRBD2,CSATPSGGRYNEQFF,TGCAGTGCAACCCCGAGCGGGGGGCGTTACAATGAGCAGTTCTTC
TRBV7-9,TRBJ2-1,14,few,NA,CASSLGLGAWEQFF,TGTGCCAGCAGCTTAGGATTGGGGGCTTGGGAGCAGTTCTTC
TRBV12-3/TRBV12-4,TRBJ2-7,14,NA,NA,CASTSGNLLGEQYF,TGTGCCAGCACCTCGGGTAACCTCCTTGGAGAGCAGTACTTC
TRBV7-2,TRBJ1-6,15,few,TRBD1,CASSYTTGGNSPLHF,TGTGCCAGCAGCTATACGACAGGGGGCAATTCACCCCTCCACTTT
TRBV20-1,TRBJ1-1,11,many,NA,CSARGGAEAFF,TGCAGTGCTAGAGGAGGGGCTGAAGCTTTCTTT
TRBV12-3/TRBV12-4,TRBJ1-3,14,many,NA,CASSLGSAGNTIYF,TGTGCCAGCAGTTTAGGGTCGGCTGGAAACACCATATATTTT
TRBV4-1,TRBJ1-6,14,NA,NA,CASGPGMLASPLHF,TGCGCCAGCGGACCAGGGATGCTCGCATCACCCCTCCACTTT
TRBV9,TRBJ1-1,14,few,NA,CASSVVAENTEAFF,TGTGCCAGCAGCGTAGTTGCGGAGAACACTGAAGCTTTCTTT
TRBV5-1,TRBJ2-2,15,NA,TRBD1,CASSLGQGNDGELFF,TGCGCCAGCAGCTTGGGACAGGGGAATGACGGGGAGCTGTTTTTT
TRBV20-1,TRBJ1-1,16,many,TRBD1,CSAIHRTGRGSTEAFF,TGCAGTGCTATCCACCGGACAGGGAGAGGAAGCACTGAAGCTTTCTTT
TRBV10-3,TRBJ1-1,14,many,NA,CAISVGDMNTEAFF,TGTGCCATCAGTGTCGGGGACATGAACACTGAAGCTTTCTTT
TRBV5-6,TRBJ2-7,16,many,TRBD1,CASSSDRAPFSYEQYF,TGTGCCAGCAGCTCCGACAGGGCGCCGTTCTCCTACGAGCAGTACTTC
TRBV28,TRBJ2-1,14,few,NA,CASSLLKGYNEQFF,TGTGCCAGCAGTTTATTAAAAGGCTACAATGAGCAGTTCTTC
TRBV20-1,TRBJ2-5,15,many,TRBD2,CSARAWLTGGETQYF,TGCAGTGCTAGAGCCTGGTTGACGGGAGGGGAGACCCAGTACTTC
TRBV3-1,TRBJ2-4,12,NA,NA,CASSPRGEDQYF,TGTGCCAGCAGCCCCCGTGGGGAAGATCAGTACTTC
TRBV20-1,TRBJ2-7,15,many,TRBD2,CSAREDGLVNYEQYF,TGCAGTGCTAGAGAAGATGGACTAGTAAACTACGAGCAGTACTTC